A single sample gave rise to the 23 T cell receptor beta chains below, sequenced in a study of cytomegalovirus exposure and HLA in healthy donors. Primers included in the PCR were 60 Vbeta and 13 Jbeta primers. Method: immunoSEQ multiplex PCR; TCRdb's copy keeps in-frame clones and lacks some. The record lists around 60,000 clones, of which the ten most abundant hold 5% to 5.5%. Sequencing input: PBMCs. These receptors all stem from a man aged 25 to 40 in good health and CMV-seropositive.

The J gene is TRBJ2-7, the V gene TRBV5-6, with 8 bases that match TRBD1. Germline loops: CDR1 SGHDT, CDR2 YYEEEE. The CDR3 consists of 12 residues. Losses at the gene ends were 4 bases for V and 9 bases for J; bases not matched to a gene: 6. The CDR3 DNA sequence: TGTGCCAGCAGCAAAGAGGACAGGGTGCAGTACTTC. Translated: CASSKEDRVQYF.

The CDR3 DNA reads TGTGCCAGCAGCTTAGGGAGGGGAGGAGAGAACACTGAAGCTTTCTTT. Translated, it gives CASSLGRGGENTEAFF. J is TRBJ1-1 and V is TRBV5-4, with a weak D call TRBD1 (5 bases). V gave up 2 bases and J gave up 1 base, with 15 bases separating them. Per the germline V gene, CDR1 is SGHNT and CDR2 is YYREEE (reference sequence). The CDR3 consists of 16 residues. Based on the CDR3 plus reference TRBV5-4 and TRBJ1-1, the full variable domain is ETGVTQSPTHLIKTRGQQVTLRCSSQSGHNTVSWYQQALGQGPQFIFQYYREEENGRGNFPPRFSGLQFPNYSSELNVNALELDDSALYLCASSLGRGGENTEAFFGQGTRLTVV.

V gene TRBV9 combines with J gene TRBJ2-3; tentatively, D is TRBD2 (5 bases). Trimming pared 0 bases from V and 3 bases from J, leaving 5 bases between. Germline V gene lookup returns CDR1 SGDLS and CDR2 YYNGEE. The CDR3 spans 13 residues. CDR3 nucleotide sequence: TGTGCCAGCAGCGTAGGAGGGACAGATACGCAGTATTTT. It is translated as CASSVGGTDTQYF. The whole variable domain, filled in from reference TRBV9 and TRBJ2-3, reads DSGVTQTPKHLITATGQRVTLRCSPRSGDLSVYWYQQSLDQGLQFLIQYYNGEERAKGNILERFSAQQFPDLHSELNLSSLELGDSALYFCASSVGGTDTQYFGPGTRLTVL.

The V call is TRBV5-4, the J call TRBJ2-7, with 14 nucleotides matching TRBD2. This CDR3 is built from 17 residues. The trim removed 5 bases at V and 3 bases at J, leaving 10 bases unmatched. Per germline, CDR1 SGHNT and CDR2 YYREEE (reference sequence). DNA of the CDR3: TGTGCCAGCAGTTCGGGACTAGCGGGAGTGTCCCACTACGAGCAGTACTTC. This encodes CASSSGLAGVSHYEQYF.

The chain recombines TRBV5-1 with TRBJ2-3, with unresolved D. The CDR3 has 13 amino acids. Per germline, CDR1 SGHRS and CDR2 YFSETQ. Trimming removed 0 bases from V and 2 bases from J, with 4 bases in between. CDR3 in DNA: TGCGCCAGCAGCTTGGGTATCACAGATACGCAGTATTTT. Translation gives CASSLGITDTQYF.

The rearrangement uses TRBV4-1 and TRBJ1-4; 7 positions agree with TRBD1. The CDR3 loop spans 15 amino acids. Unmatched junction bases numbered 7, after V lost 3 bases and J lost 6 bases. CDR1 MGHRA and CDR2 YSYEKL come from the germline V gene. The CDR3 reads CASSQTGQRHEKLFF. The DNA of the CDR3 is TGCGCCAGCAGCCAGACGGGACAGCGTCATGAAAAACTGTTTTTT.

This chain links TRBV6-4 with TRBJ2-7, with 11 bases aligning to TRBD2. The CDR3 covers 15 residues. With V trimmed by 6 bases and J by 3 bases, 7 bases remained unmatched. Germline V gives CDR1 MRHNA, CDR2 SNTAGT. The CDR3 nucleotides are TGTGCCAGCAGCGCTCTAGCGGGAGGATTCTACGAGCAGTACTTC. Translation: CASSALAGGFYEQYF.

The gene calls are TRBV7-2 and TRBJ1-2, with 9 positions matching TRBD1. This CDR3 is 15 amino acids long. Germline V gene data show CDR1 as SGHTA and CDR2 as FQGNSA. V shed 4 bases and J 5 bases; nucleotides not matched to a gene: 8. The CDR3 reads CASSSTSGQGYGYTF. CDR3 sequence (DNA): TGTGCCAGCAGCTCTACCTCGGGACAGGGTTATGGCTACACCTTC.

The chain carries TRBV19 and TRBJ2-7; 9 nucleotides agree with TRBD2. Germline CDR1 LNHDA, CDR2 SQIVND (reference sequence). V lost 5 bases and J lost 6; bases outside the gene matches: 8. The CDR3 contains 14 residues. The CDR3 region is CASSFASGVSEQYF. The CDR3 DNA reads as TGTGCCAGTAGTTTCGCTAGCGGGGTCTCCGAGCAGTACTTC. Using reference TRBV19 and TRBJ2-7 for the parts outside the CDR3, the full variable domain is DGGITQSPKYLFRKEGQNVTLSCEQNLNHDAMYWYRQDPGQGLRLIYYSQIVNDFQKGDIAEGYSVSREKKESFPLTVTSAQKNPTAFYLCASSFASGVSEQYFGPGTRLTVT.

The chain employs TRBV5-1 and TRBJ2-7, with TRBD1 matching over 9 bases. The CDR3 consists of 14 residues. Trimming cost V 4 bases and J 2 bases; bases outside gene matches: 4. CDR1 is SGHRS and CDR2 is YFSETQ in the germline V gene. In DNA form, the CDR3 reads TGCGCCAGCAGCACGGGACAGGGCCCCTACGAGCAGTACTTC. Encoded protein: CASSTGQGPYEQYF. The full variable domain, in which reference TRBV5-1 and TRBJ2-7 provide the parts outside the CDR3, is KAGVTQTPRYLIKTRGQQVTLSCSPISGHRSVSWYQQTPGQGLQFLFEYFSETQRNKGNFPGRFSGRQFSNSRSEMNVSTLELGDSALYLCASSTGQGPYEQYFGPGTRLTVT.

V is TRBV5-1 and J is TRBJ1-1; 7 bases are a match to TRBD1. The trim removed 0 bases at V and 5 bases at J, leaving 10 bases unmatched. This CDR3 has 16 residues. Germline-derived CDR1 and CDR2 are SGHRS and YFSETQ. Written as DNA, the CDR3 is TGCGCCAGCAGCTTGGTGGTCGGGGGACAGTCGACTGAAGCTTTCTTT. This translates into CASSLVVGGQSTEAFF.

The chain joins TRBV6-4 to TRBJ1-2; D gene ambiguous. V lost 6 bases and J lost 0, with 20 bases in between. Germline V lookup: CDR1 MRHNA, CDR2 SNTAGT. This CDR3 comprises 17 residues. CDR3 in amino acids: CASSPLGGPQSNYGYTF. In DNA, the CDR3 is TGTGCCAGCAGCCCTCTTGGAGGGCCCCAATCTAACTATGGCTACACCTTC.

The chain employs TRBV30 and TRBJ1-5; D is uncertain. Trimming took 5 bases from V and 7 from J, leaving 21 bases between them. There are 15 residues in the CDR3. Germline V gene lookup returns CDR1 GTSNPN and CDR2 SVGIG (reference sequence). CDR3 sequence reads: CAWARDAAEAQPQHF. The CDR3 coding sequence is TGTGCCTGGGCGCGAGACGCGGCAGAAGCACAGCCCCAGCATTTT.

V and J are TRBV7-8 and TRBJ1-3, with 7 positions matching TRBD1. V shed 1 base, J shed 4 bases, and the junction held 7 bases outside the gene matches. The CDR3 extends over 16 amino acids. The germline gives CDR1 SGHVS, CDR2 FQNEAQ. The DNA for the CDR3 is TGTGCCAGCAGCTTAGGGACAGGACCACGAGGAAACACCATATATTTT. It translates to CASSLGTGPRGNTIYF.

The genes are TRBV7-3 and TRBJ2-7; 8 nucleotides line up with TRBD2. This CDR3 contains 14 residues. With V trimmed by 5 bases and J by 4 bases, 7 bases remained unmatched. The germline CDR1 and CDR2 sequences are SGHTA and FQGTGA. The CDR3 here is CASSPGGGIYEQYF. The CDR3 DNA follows: TGTGCCAGCAGCCCGGGCGGGGGGATATACGAGCAGTACTTC.

This rearrangement joins TRBV11-2 to TRBJ2-7, with 11 bases aligning to TRBD1. The V and J ends lost 5 bases and 7 bases, in that order; junction bases with no gene match: 7. The CDR3 is 14 amino acids. Germline V CDR1 and CDR2: SGHAT, FQNNGV. CDR3: CASSRGQGALEQYF. The CDR3 DNA is TGTGCCAGCAGCAGAGGACAGGGGGCGCTTGAGCAGTACTTC.

The rearrangement links TRBV6-4 to TRBJ2-3; 11 nucleotides agree with TRBD2. The germline V gene encodes CDR1 MRHNA and CDR2 SNTAGT. There are 15 residues in the CDR3. The ends lost 4 bases at V and 6 bases at J; junction bases unmatched: 6. In DNA form, the CDR3 reads TGTGCCAGCAGTGTTATAGCGGGGGGGCCTGATACGCAGTATTTT. Translation gives CASSVIAGGPDTQYF.

The chain links TRBV30 to TRBJ2-7, with TRBD1 matching over 8 bases. This CDR3 is 18 amino acids long. After removal of 8 bases from V and 3 bases from J, the junction contained 24 bases not matched to a gene. Germline assignment: CDR1 GTSNPN and CDR2 SVGIG (reference sequence). Here the CDR3 reads CAGEGRAGGGMRGYEQYF. The CDR3 DNA reads TGTGCCGGAGAAGGAAGGGCAGGGGGCGGTATGAGGGGCTACGAGCAGTACTTC.

The J gene is TRBJ1-1, the V gene TRBV5-1; the D gene is possibly TRBD1 (5 bases). Germline assignment: CDR1 SGHRS and CDR2 YFSETQ. CDR3 size: 14 residues. Trimming cost V 0 bases and J 1 base, with 7 bases left between them. As DNA, the CDR3 is TGCGCCAGCAGCTTGGCGCAGGGGAACACTGAAGCTTTCTTT. Protein: CASSLAQGNTEAFF.

The chain has TRBV18 and TRBJ2-1, with unresolved D. The CDR3 loop spans 13 amino acids. V lost 2 bases and J lost 8, with 10 bases in between. From germline, CDR1 is KGHSH and CDR2 LQKENI. The CDR3 is CASSPTSGDEQFF. For the CDR3, the DNA is TGTGCCAGCTCACCAACAAGTGGAGATGAGCAGTTCTTC.

The V and J genes are TRBV9 and TRBJ2-3; D is ambiguous. CDR1 and CDR2 from the germline V gene are SGDLS and YYNGEE. Trimming took off 3 bases at V and 2 bases at J, with 10 bases between the two ends. The CDR3 loop spans 14 amino acids. CDR3 loop: CASSGTDHTDTQYF. The CDR3 region has the DNA TGTGCCAGCAGCGGCACAGATCACACAGATACGCAGTATTTT.

CDR3: CASSPSPQGNTIYF. The CDR3, as DNA: TGTGCCAGCAGCCCCTCCCCCCAGGGAAACACCATATATTTT. V usage is TRBV9 and J usage is TRBJ1-3; no reliable D call. The ends were cut back, 4 bases at V and 4 bases at J, with 12 bases in the middle. The CDR3 loop spans 14 amino acids. Germline V gives CDR1 SGDLS, CDR2 YYNGEE.

The chain carries TRBV7-9 and TRBJ2-2; TRBD1 might be the D (5 bases). Trimming took off 5 bases at V and 3 bases at J, with 16 bases between the two ends. Germline V gene lookup returns CDR1 SEHNR and CDR2 FQNEAQ (reference sequence). The CDR3 sequence is 16 residues long. The CDR3 loop reads CASSDDRIIDTGELFF. The CDR3 DNA follows: TGTGCCAGCAGCGATGACAGAATAATCGACACCGGGGAGCTGTTTTTT.